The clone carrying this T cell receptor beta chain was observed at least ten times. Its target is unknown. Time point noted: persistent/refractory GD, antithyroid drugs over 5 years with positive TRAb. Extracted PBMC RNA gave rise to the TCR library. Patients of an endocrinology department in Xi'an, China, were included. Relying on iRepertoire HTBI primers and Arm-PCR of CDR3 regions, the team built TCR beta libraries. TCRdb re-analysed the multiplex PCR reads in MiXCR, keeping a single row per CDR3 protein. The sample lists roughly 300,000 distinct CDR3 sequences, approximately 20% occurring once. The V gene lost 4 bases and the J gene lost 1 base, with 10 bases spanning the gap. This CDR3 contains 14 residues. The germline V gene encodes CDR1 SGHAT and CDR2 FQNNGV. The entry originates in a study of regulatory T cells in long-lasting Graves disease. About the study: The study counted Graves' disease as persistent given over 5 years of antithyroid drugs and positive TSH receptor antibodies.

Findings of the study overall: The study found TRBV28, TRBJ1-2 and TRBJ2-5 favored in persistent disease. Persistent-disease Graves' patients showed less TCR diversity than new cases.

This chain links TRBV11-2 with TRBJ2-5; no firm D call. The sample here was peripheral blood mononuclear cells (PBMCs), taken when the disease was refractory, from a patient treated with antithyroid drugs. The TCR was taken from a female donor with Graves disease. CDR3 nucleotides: TGTGCCAGCAGCTCCTACATGTCCCAAGAGACCCAGTACTTC. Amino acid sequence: CASSSYMSQETQYF.